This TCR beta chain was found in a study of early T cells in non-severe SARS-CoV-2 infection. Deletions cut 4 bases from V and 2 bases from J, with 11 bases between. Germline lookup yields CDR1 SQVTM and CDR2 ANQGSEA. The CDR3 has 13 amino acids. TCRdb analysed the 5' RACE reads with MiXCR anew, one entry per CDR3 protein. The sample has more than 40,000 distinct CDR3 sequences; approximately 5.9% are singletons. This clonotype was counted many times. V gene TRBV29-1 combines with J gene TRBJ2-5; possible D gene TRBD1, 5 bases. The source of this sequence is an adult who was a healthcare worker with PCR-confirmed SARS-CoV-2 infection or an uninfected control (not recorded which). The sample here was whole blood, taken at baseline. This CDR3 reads CSVVTALQETQYF. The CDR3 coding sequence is TGCAGCGTTGTGACAGCCCTTCAAGAGACCCAGTACTTC.